This T cell receptor beta chain emerged from a study of cytomegalovirus exposure and HLA in healthy donors. CDR3 length: 11 amino acids. The V and J ends lost 6 bases and 7 bases respectively, with 10 bases between them. The germline V gene encodes CDR1 MGHDK and CDR2 SYGVNS. Primers for the PCR totalled 60 Vbeta and 13 Jbeta. Original processing notes: There were around 80 million unique TCR beta chains by a later count, and about 11 million of them were shared. Sequencing was performed with immunoSEQ multiplex PCR; in TCRdb, only in-frame clones are kept and a portion is missing. V, J and clone size are taken as reported in that table, and D and trimming were inferred from the DNA itself. The table lists about 170,000 clones, with 1% to 1.5% in the top ten.

The TCR sequence derives from a woman aged 60-70 years in good health and CMV-seronegative. This chain joins TRBV25-1 and TRBJ2-7; D unresolved. Sequenced material: PBMCs. CDR3 loop: CASRNRWEQYF. CDR3 DNA sequence: TGTGCCAGCAGAAACCGGTGGGAGCAGTACTTC.